A selection of T cell receptor beta chains follows, all from one sample in a study of identical twins. Each CDR3 protein gets one entry after TCRdb re-called the 5' RACE reads with MiXCR. The table shows 1.5 million or so distinct CDR3 sequences, with under 35% occurring only once. Material for sequencing was cord blood. Receptor source: a newborn girl in good health. Each CDR3 is given with its conserved first and last residue. The D gene is left open where the match is weak. The listing skips clone size in some rows; elsewhere it reads once, few, many or a size class.

v_call	clone_size	d_call	j_call	cdr3_aa	cdr3_nt
TRBV6-6	-	TRBD2	TRBJ2-5	CASSSKLAAYQETQYF	TGTGCCAGCAGTTCAAAACTAGCGGCGTATCAAGAGACCCAGTACTTC
TRBV5-1	many	TRBD1	TRBJ1-1	CASSWTGDTEAFF	TGTGCCAGCAGTTGGACAGGGGACACTGAAGCTTTCTTT
TRBV3-1	few	TRBD2	TRBJ2-6	CASSVTSGGPISSGANVLTF	TGTGCCAGCAGCGTGACTAGCGGGGGCCCTATTAGCTCTGGGGCCAACGTCCTGACTTTC
TRBV28	-	-	TRBJ1-5	CASSLRGFYSNQPQHF	TGTGCCAGCAGTTTACGGGGGTTTTATAGCAATCAGCCCCAGCATTTT
TRBV28	few	-	TRBJ2-7	CASSSDVYEQYF	TGTGCCAGCAGTTCTGACGTCTACGAGCAGTACTTC
TRBV20-1	many	-	TRBJ2-1	CSARGVSYNEQFF	TGCAGTGCTAGGGGGGTCTCCTACAATGAGCAGTTCTTC
TRBV5-6	-	-	TRBJ2-1	CASSRRDGEQFF	TGTGCCAGCAGCCGCAGGGATGGCGAGCAGTTCTTC
TRBV2	many	TRBD2	TRBJ2-1	CASSGTSGRNEQFF	TGTGCCAGCAGTGGGACTAGCGGGAGAAATGAGCAGTTCTTC
TRBV5-1	few	TRBD2	TRBJ2-3	CASSPLTGTSRTDTQYF	TGCGCCAGCAGCCCCTTAACCGGGACTAGCCGCACAGATACGCAGTATTTT
TRBV30	few	-	TRBJ1-5	CAWAYGRNQPQHF	TGTGCCTGGGCATACGGACGGAATCAGCCCCAGCATTTT
TRBV6-5	-	TRBD2	TRBJ2-6	CASSSVSGGNNALTF	TGTGCCAGCAGCAGCGTCTCGGGAGGTAACAACGCCCTGACTTTC
TRBV4-2	few	-	TRBJ2-2	CASSQAHRVTGELFF	TGTGCCAGCAGCCAGGCCCACAGGGTTACCGGGGAGCTGTTTTTT
TRBV12-3/TRBV12-4	many	TRBD2	TRBJ2-7	CASTGRDYEQYF	TGTGCCAGCACCGGGAGGGACTACGAGCAGTACTTC
TRBV24-1	many	-	TRBJ1-2	CATSDLSGYTF	TGTGCCACCAGTGATTTGTCTGGCTACACCTTC
TRBV6-2/TRBV6-3	-	TRBD1	TRBJ2-7	CASTIGQGSYEQYF	TGTGCCAGCACCATAGGACAGGGATCCTACGAGCAGTACTTC
TRBV7-9	-	TRBD1	TRBJ2-3	CASSSPPGQGTDTRYF	TGTGCCAGCAGCTCCCCTCCGGGACAGGGGACAGATACGCGGTATTTT
TRBV29-1	-	-	TRBJ1-2	CSVAYSAEGYTF	TGCAGCGTTGCTTATTCGGCTGAGGGCTACACCTTC